One sample yielded the 26 T cell receptor beta chains listed below, sequenced in a study of glioma-infiltrating T cells (dated by TCRdb to between 2015 and 2016). The instrument was an Illumina MiSeq. The iRepertoire nested amplicon-rescue multiplex PCR (arm-PCR) platform was used to amplify TCR alpha and beta CDR3 regions from RNA. TCRdb reprocessing: public reads trimmed at Q25 with fastp, clones called with MiXCR, in-frame beta chains kept. Each CDR3 protein gets just one entry, which takes the most common genes and DNA from the rows behind it. The sample contains more than 300,000 distinct CDR3 sequences, about two fifths of them found a single time. Jointly, the top ten make up more than 10% of the sample. The sample was glioma tissue, nonneoplastic brain tissue, or PBMCs (not recorded which). These receptors all come from a human donor with low-grade glioma or glioblastoma, undergoing nonglioma brain surgery, or in good health (not recorded which).

Turning to this clonotype: Mismatch with germline at one junction end may stem from a read error. This chain uses TRBV20-1 with TRBJ1-5; 7 bases map to TRBD1. In germline, CDR1 is DFQATT, CDR2 SNEGSKA (reference sequence). The CDR3 runs to 16 residues. CDR3 sequence (DNA): TGCAGTGCTAGAGAAACGACCAGGGGGAGCAGTCAGCCCCAGCATTTT. This encodes CSARETTRGSSQPQHF.

In this sample, this clonotype turned up a few times. A much larger clone sits a single nucleotide away, making a read error possible. The J gene is TRBJ1-1, the V gene TRBV2; unclear D gene. Trimming stripped 6 bases from V and 4 bases from J, with 6 bases between. This CDR3 has 11 residues. The germline V gene encodes CDR1 SNHLY and CDR2 FYNNEI. CDR3 residues: CASRESTEAFF. CDR3 coding DNA: TGTGCCAGCAGGGAGAGCACTGAAGCTTTCTTT.

The genes are TRBV4-1 and TRBJ2-7, with 9 bases identical to TRBD1. Germline loops: CDR1 MGHRA, CDR2 YSYEKL. J lost 1 base, V lost 2 bases, and 15 bases had no gene match. The CDR3 is made up of 19 amino acids. The CDR3 DNA follows: TGCGCCAGCAGCCAATTTTACCTCCCCGGGACAGGGCGGTCCTACGAGCAGTACTTC. Encoded protein: CASSQFYLPGTGRSYEQYF.

The chain uses TRBV12-3 or TRBV12-4 and TRBJ2-7, with D unclear. This CDR3 contains 13 residues. V was cut by 5 bases and J by 1 base, with 9 bases left in between. Written as DNA, the CDR3 is TGTGCCAGCAGTGTGGCGTCATCCTACGAGCAGTACTTC. It translates to CASSVASSYEQYF.

The chain uses TRBV20-1 and TRBJ1-2; weak D call: TRBD1 (5 bases). V gave up 6 bases and J gave up 6 bases, with 14 bases separating them. In germline, CDR1 is DFQATT, CDR2 SNEGSKA (reference sequence). The CDR3 has 12 amino acids. For the CDR3, the DNA is TGCAGTGCCCTGGACCCGGGGGATGGCTACACCTTC. This codes for CSALDPGDGYTF.

This clonotype has only a few counts. The gene calls are TRBV7-9 and TRBJ1-1; 7 bases match TRBD1. This CDR3 is built from 17 residues. V lost 6 bases and J lost 0; bases outside the gene matches: 13. CDR1 SEHNR and CDR2 FQNEAQ come from the germline V gene (reference sequence). CDR3 sequence: CASSRNPGQTLNTEAFF. Written as DNA, the CDR3 is TGTGCCAGCAGTCGGAACCCGGGACAGACCTTGAACACTGAAGCTTTCTTT.

The rearrangement joins TRBV10-3 to TRBJ1-5, with a tentative D call TRBD1 (5 bases). V dropped 2 bases and J dropped 6 bases, with 8 bases sitting between them. The CDR3 loop spans 13 amino acids. CDR1 is ENHRY, CDR2 SYGVKD, per germline. The CDR3 sequence: CAISETRAQPQHF. In DNA form, the CDR3 reads TGTGCCATCAGTGAGACCAGGGCTCAGCCCCAGCATTTT.

This clonotype was observed a single time. A clone one base away is much larger, so this may be a read error. This chain connects TRBV28 to TRBJ1-1; D unclear. The CDR3 is made up of 14 amino acids. Deletions cut 5 bases from V and 1 base from J, with 11 bases between. The germline V gene has CDR1 MDHEN and CDR2 SYDVKM. CDR3 protein: CASSLSQRNTEAFF. The CDR3 DNA sequence: TGTGCCAGCAGTCTCAGCCAAAGGAACACTGAAGCTTTCTTT.

The CDR3 DNA reads as TGTGCCAGCAGTTCAGTCCTTAGGGACTATGGCTACACCTTC. This gives the protein CASSSVLRDYGYTF. V usage is TRBV28 and J usage is TRBJ1-2; D uncertain. Between the trimmed V and J ends, which lost 4 bases and 3 bases, there was a span of 12 bases. The germline CDR1 and CDR2 sequences are MDHEN and SYDVKM. The CDR3 extends over 14 amino acids.

This clonotype has just one count. A much larger clone differs by one base, so this may be a read error. In DNA, the CDR3 is TGTGCCAGCAGTTTACCAGGCTTAGTCGAGCAGTACTTC. Its translation is CASSLPGLVEQYF. The chain combines TRBV27 with TRBJ2-7; D gene unclear. This CDR3 spans 13 amino acids. The germline V gene encodes CDR1 MNHEY and CDR2 SMNVEV (reference sequence). V was pared by 2 bases and J by 6 bases, with 11 bases between.

In this sample, this clonotype turned up a few times. This rearrangement joins TRBV27 to TRBJ1-5, with D possibly TRBD1 on 5 matching bases. The CDR3 runs 18 residues. V was cut by 5 bases and J by 1 base, with 21 bases left in between. Germline CDR1 is MNHEY and CDR2 is SMNVEV (reference sequence). The CDR3 loop reads CASSLAFGTLGSNQPQHF. CDR3 coding DNA: TGTGCCAGCAGTCTTGCTTTCGGGACTCTCGGCAGCAATCAGCCCCAGCATTTT.

V gene TRBV6-1 combines with J gene TRBJ2-5; 10 positions agree with TRBD1. Trimming at V came to 6 bases and at J to 3 bases, leaving 10 bases not matched to a gene. Germline V gene data show CDR1 as MNHNS and CDR2 as SASEGT. CDR3 size: 16 residues. The CDR3 DNA reads as TGTGCCAGCAGCTCGGGGCCGGGACAGGGGAAAGAGACCCAGTACTTC. It encodes CASSSGPGQGKETQYF.

In this sample, this clonotype turned up a few times. The rearrangement uses TRBV20-1 and TRBJ2-1; a possible D gene is TRBD2 (6 bases). Per germline, CDR1 DFQATT and CDR2 SNEGSKA (reference sequence). V lost 4 bases and J 5 bases, leaving 15 bases between the germline ends. The CDR3 is 14 amino acids. The DNA for the CDR3 is TGCAGTGCTATTCGGGACTCCGCAAACAATGAGCAGTTCTTC. Translated: CSAIRDSANNEQFF.

This clonotype was seen many times. CDR3 protein: CASRADRGTQYF. CDR3 in DNA: TGTGCCAGCAGAGCCGATAGGGGGACCCAGTACTTC. This chain links TRBV6-2 or TRBV6-3 with TRBJ2-5; possible D gene TRBD1, 5 bases. The CDR3 totals 12 residues. V was shortened by 6 bases and J by 7 bases, with 12 bases between the two germline ends. The germline CDR1 and CDR2 sequences are MNHEY and SVGEGT.

This chain joins TRBV20-1 and TRBJ2-5; no reliable D call. Germline CDR1 and CDR2: DFQATT and SNEGSKA (reference sequence). The CDR3 runs to 13 residues. V dropped 0 bases and J dropped 3 bases, with 8 bases sitting between them. This CDR3 is CSAREWSKETQYF. Written as DNA, the CDR3 is TGCAGTGCTAGAGAGTGGTCTAAAGAGACCCAGTACTTC.

This clonotype has just a few counts. This sequence joins TRBV28 and TRBJ2-5, with D possibly matching TRBD1 (6 bases). Trimming stripped 6 bases from V and 4 bases from J, with 12 bases between. Per germline, CDR1 MDHEN and CDR2 SYDVKM. The CDR3 runs 13 residues. The CDR3 DNA is TGTGCCAGCAGAGGGGGTTTAGGAGAGACCCAGTACTTC. Protein: CASRGGLGETQYF.

The J gene is TRBJ2-1, the V gene TRBV29-1, with D possibly being TRBD1 (7 bases). There are 12 residues in the CDR3. V was cut by 6 bases and J by 8 bases, with 14 bases left in between. In germline, CDR1 is SQVTM, CDR2 ANQGSEA. CDR3 coding DNA: TGCAGCGTGGCGGGACAGATCCATGAGCAGTTCTTC. Translated: CSVAGQIHEQFF.

This clonotype appeared many times. The rearrangement links TRBV25-1 to TRBJ1-1; D call uncertain. CDR3 length: 12 residues. From germline, CDR1 is MGHDK and CDR2 SYGVNS. The germline V and J ends were trimmed by 5 bases and 6 bases, with 10 bases remaining between them. The CDR3 DNA reads as TGTGCCAGCAGTCTAGGTTTCGCTGAAGCTTTCTTT. Residues: CASSLGFAEAFF.

This clonotype was found once. This rearrangement joins TRBV14 to TRBJ2-1; 9 bases align to TRBD2. Germline V gene data show CDR1 as SGHDN and CDR2 as FVKESK. The CDR3 has 14 amino acids. Losses at the gene ends were 10 bases for V and 5 bases for J; bases not matched to a gene: 9. CDR3 bases: TGTGCCACCGCGGTTAGCGGGAGTAACAATGAGCAGTTCTTC. Translated: CATAVSGSNNEQFF.

At least ten counts were recorded for this clonotype. The rearrangement uses TRBV15 and TRBJ1-2; no clear D. The CDR3 contains 13 residues. V gave up 0 bases and J gave up 6 bases, with 8 bases separating them. Germline lookup yields CDR1 LNHNV and CDR2 YYDKDF (reference sequence). The CDR3 region is CATSRDNLNGYTF. DNA for the CDR3: TGTGCCACCAGCAGAGATAACCTCAATGGCTACACCTTC.

This clonotype was counted many times. The chain's CDR3 is CASSKGGTGELFF. In DNA, the CDR3 is TGTGCCAGCAGCAAGGGTGGAACCGGGGAGCTGTTTTTT. The chain carries TRBV6-2 or TRBV6-3 and TRBJ2-2, with D uncertain. With 6 bases removed from V and 5 bases from J, the gap between germline ends came to 10 bases. CDR1 and CDR2 (germline): MNHEY, SVGEGT. The CDR3 runs to 13 residues.

The chain links TRBV27 to TRBJ2-7, with 13 bases matching TRBD2. The CDR3 loop spans 18 amino acids. The V and J ends lost 4 bases and 2 bases, in that order; junction bases with no gene match: 11. Germline V CDR1 and CDR2: MNHEY, SMNVEV (reference sequence). The CDR3 region is CASSSVGLAGVHPYEQYF. DNA for the CDR3: TGTGCCAGCAGTTCGGTCGGACTAGCGGGAGTCCACCCCTACGAGCAGTACTTC.

Points on this clonotype: Given a much more abundant clone one base away, this may be a read error. The conserved final phenylalanine or tryptophan is absent from the CDR3, which likely points to a read error. The chain joins TRBV20-1 to TRBJ2-5, with D possibly TRBD1 on 6 matching bases. With 6 bases removed from V and 0 bases from J, the gap between germline ends came to 8 bases. From germline, CDR1 is DFQATT and CDR2 SNEGSKA (reference sequence). The CDR3 has 12 amino acids. The DNA for the CDR3 is TGCAGTGCCCCAGGGGACCAAGAGACCCAGTACTGC. It codes for CSAPGDQETQYC.

The chain uses TRBV19 and TRBJ1-5; D is undetermined. This CDR3 has 16 residues. Germline-derived CDR1 and CDR2 are LNHDA and SQIVND (reference sequence). V lost 3 bases and J lost 3, with 15 bases in between. CDR3 sequence: CASSMKPKTLNQPQHF. As DNA, the CDR3 is TGTGCCAGTAGTATGAAACCTAAGACACTCAATCAGCCCCAGCATTTT.

This clonotype occurred a few times. The chain couples TRBV3-1 to TRBJ2-3; tentatively, D is TRBD2 (5 bases). V was pared by 4 bases and J by 0 bases, with 14 bases between. The CDR3 totals 16 residues. Per the germline V gene, CDR1 is LGHDT and CDR2 is YNNKEL (reference sequence). The CDR3 sequence is CASSLSLGGSTDTQYF. CDR3 nucleotide sequence: TGTGCCAGCAGCCTGTCACTAGGCGGGAGCACAGATACGCAGTATTTT.

This clonotype turned up a few times. V usage is TRBV27 and J usage is TRBJ2-7; TRBD2 agrees at 7 bases. This CDR3 contains 16 residues. Germline V gene data show CDR1 as MNHEY and CDR2 as SMNVEV (reference sequence). V dropped 5 bases and J dropped 1; count of bases not matched to a gene: 11. The CDR3 protein is CASSARLAGRSYEQYF. In nucleotides, the CDR3 is TGTGCCAGCAGTGCCAGACTAGCCGGGAGATCCTACGAGCAGTACTTC.